This T cell receptor (beta chain) derives from a study of blood T cell repertoires in COVID-19 (dated by TCRdb to 2018 to 2021). Study-level background: Samples from collaborators originated in the United States, Italy and Spain and spanned both the acute and convalescent phases of COVID-19. The repertoires were released in a freely available public database intended as a resource for research on the immune response to SARS-CoV-2. A de-identified subject ID, COVID-19 status, age in years and sex were almost always included in the sample metadata. The samples were drawn from the first 160 participants of the ongoing ImmuneRACE study and from some 1,300 subjects provided by 6 global collaborators. The dataset comprised deeply sampled blood TCRbeta repertoires from subjects exposed to, actively infected with, or recovered from COVID-19. HLA class I and class II types, where available, came from metadata supplied by the sample provider rather than from assay-based typing. The prospective study material was composed of cDNA or gDNA derived from T cells, B-cell-depleted T cells, or PBMCs. The investigation overall reported the following: Clinical and demographic metadata were provided uncurated, with the amount varying by source and participant.

Concerning this clone: Its antigen has not been determined. Base qualities are missing; no much larger clone stands one base away.

Reading from cysteine to phenylalanine, the CDR3 counts 15 amino acids. The DNA shown is the 45-base CDR3, in frame from base 1. For CDR1 and CDR2, the germline V gene lists MGHRA and YSYEKL. V is reduced by 4 bases and J by 0 bases, leaving a spacing of 7 bases between them. TCRbeta CDR3 regions were amplified from genomic DNA by means of the immunoSEQ Assay, a bias-controlled multiplex PCR. Regarding the original processing steps: The number of nucleated cells in each sample was estimated from the amplification of reference gene primers within the assay. To quantify the absolute abundance of each unique TCRbeta CDR3 rearrangement, sequence reads were collapsed and filtered. Productive Simpson clonality was computed per sample as the square root of Simpson's diversity index over productive rearrangements. In TCRdb, the immuneACCESS table is reduced to in-frame sequences with V and J assigned. These tables do not hold every clone; where another copy was compared, an unresolved V gene accounts for under half, and the others remain unexplained. V, J and clone size reflect that table, while D and trimming were determined from the DNA. The sample table lists roughly 120,000 clones, approximately 80% of them with a count of one. Approximately 1.8% of the sample belongs to the ten largest clones.

Collaborating institutions collected whole blood in K2EDTA tubes following their own protocols. For TCRbeta analysis, collaborators shipped samples in one of three forms: frozen whole blood, isolated PBMCs, or DNA extracted from either of those sample types. This TCR was sampled from an older man with acute or convalescent COVID-19. This sequence uses TRBV4-1 and TRBJ2-6, and the D gene may be TRBD1, 5 bases matching. The sequenced material came from peripheral blood. The CDR3 protein: CASSLTGSGANVLTF. The bases read TGCGCCAGCAGCCTAACAGGCTCTGGGGCCAACGTCCTGACTTTC.